One sample yielded the 30 T cell receptor beta chains listed below, sequenced in a study of cytomegalovirus exposure and HLA in healthy donors. Vbeta (60) and Jbeta (13) primers were used in the PCR. This table comes from immunoSEQ multiplex PCR, and its TCRdb copy is limited to in-frame clones, with some not included. The sample holds roughly 88,000 clones, 76% seen once. The specimen was PBMCs. The receptors were gathered from a man younger than 45 in good health and CMV-seropositive.

The chain carries TRBV19 and TRBJ1-1; 7 bases fit TRBD1. From germline, CDR1 is LNHDA and CDR2 SQIVND (reference sequence). This CDR3 is 15 amino acids long. Trimming took 4 bases from V and 1 from J; bases not matched to a gene: 6. The CDR3 nucleotides are TGTGCCAGTAGTACCGACAGGGCGAAGAACACTGAAGCTTTCTTT. It codes for CASSTDRAKNTEAFF.

The chain is built from TRBV27 and TRBJ2-1, with TRBD2 matching 9 bases. The CDR3 extends over 15 amino acids. Germline assignment: CDR1 MNHEY and CDR2 SMNVEV (reference sequence). V shed 6 bases, J shed 3 bases, and the junction held 6 bases outside the gene matches. CDR3 residues: CASRLSGSGYNEQFF. In DNA, the CDR3 is TGTGCCAGCAGGCTTAGCGGGAGCGGCTACAATGAGCAGTTCTTC.

V usage is TRBV7-2 and J usage is TRBJ2-3; D may be TRBD1 (7 bases). The germline V and J ends were trimmed by 8 bases and 0 bases, with 15 bases remaining between them. The length of the CDR3 is 15 residues. Germline assignment: CDR1 SGHTA and CDR2 FQGNSA. The CDR3 sequence is CASSRGAESTDTQYF. The DNA of the CDR3 is TGTGCCAGCTCCAGGGGGGCTGAGAGCACAGATACGCAGTATTTT.

This chain joins TRBV6-4 and TRBJ1-1; D call uncertain. Per the germline V gene, CDR1 is MRHNA and CDR2 is SNTAGT. The V gene lost 6 bases and the J gene lost 1 base, with 12 bases spanning the gap. The CDR3 has 14 residues. CDR3 DNA sequence: TGTGCCAGCAGACTAGCCGCCGCGAACACTGAAGCTTTCTTT. Its protein product is CASRLAAANTEAFF.

V gene TRBV29-1 combines with J gene TRBJ2-6, with D perhaps matching TRBD2 (5 bases). This CDR3 has 15 residues. V was shortened by 4 bases and J by 4 bases, with 14 bases between the two germline ends. CDR1 is SQVTM, CDR2 ANQGSEA, per germline. Written as DNA, the CDR3 is TGCAGCGTTGTGGGGTTCTCTAGCGGGGCCAACGTCCTGACTTTC. Translated: CSVVGFSSGANVLTF.

CDR3 sequence (DNA): TGTGCCACCAGCAGGGGGAGGGAGAATCAGCCCCAGCATTTT. Translated, it gives CATSRGRENQPQHF. This chain links TRBV15 with TRBJ1-5; D is unresolved. CDR1 is LNHNV, CDR2 YYDKDF, per germline (reference sequence). There are 14 residues in the CDR3. The V end was cut by 3 bases, the J end by 4 bases, with 10 bases between.

The chain links TRBV20-1 to TRBJ2-1; maybe TRBD1 (6 bases). The CDR3 is made up of 11 amino acids. Germline CDR1 and CDR2: DFQATT and SNEGSKA (reference sequence). V lost 2 bases and J 8 bases, leaving 7 bases between the germline ends. The CDR3 loop reads CSARQGYEQFF. In DNA, the CDR3 is TGCAGTGCTAGACAGGGGTATGAGCAGTTCTTC.

This clone has only a few counts. The CDR3 loop is CASSQGAGANVLTF. CDR3 DNA sequence: TGTGCCAGCTCCCAGGGTGCAGGGGCCAACGTCCTGACTTTC. This chain links TRBV19 with TRBJ2-6; tentative D call: TRBD1 (5 bases). Germline values: CDR1 LNHDA, CDR2 SQIVND (reference sequence). Trimming stripped 9 bases from V and 4 bases from J, with 13 bases between. CDR3 length equals 14 residues.

This CDR3 reads CASSLVAGATLQETQYF. The CDR3 DNA is TGTGCCAGCAGCTTAGTAGCGGGGGCTACTCTCCAAGAGACCCAGTACTTC. The rearrangement uses TRBV13 and TRBJ2-5; 9 positions agree with TRBD2. Germline CDR1 is PRHDT and CDR2 is FYEKMQ (reference sequence). V lost 1 base to trimming and J lost 1 base; unmatched junction nucleotides: 7. The CDR3 totals 17 residues. The entire variable domain, with the rest obtained from reference TRBV13 and TRBJ2-5, is as follows: AAGVIQSPRHLIKEKRETATLKCYPIPRHDTVYWYQQGPGQDPQFLISFYEKMQSDKGSIPDRFSAQQFSDYHSELNMSSLELGDSALYFCASSLVAGATLQETQYFGPGTRLLVL.

CDR3 amino acids: CASSSGQRYF. The CDR3 DNA sequence: TGTGCCAGCAGCTCGGGACAGCGTTACTTC. The chain is built from TRBV28 and TRBJ2-7, with TRBD1 matching 7 bases. V was pared by 6 bases and J by 13 bases, with 6 bases of the junction left unmatched. Per germline, CDR1 MDHEN and CDR2 SYDVKM. This CDR3 comprises 10 residues.

The rearrangement links TRBV5-1 to TRBJ2-2, with a possible D match to TRBD2 (5 bases). CDR1 is SGHRS and CDR2 is YFSETQ in the germline V gene. This CDR3 comprises 12 residues. Trimming took 4 bases from V and 7 from J, leaving 8 bases between them. This CDR3 reads CASSGGLGELFF. CDR3 DNA sequence: TGCGCCAGCAGCGGAGGACTCGGGGAGCTGTTTTTT. Drawing the rest from reference TRBV5-1 and TRBJ2-2, the complete variable domain is KAGVTQTPRYLIKTRGQQVTLSCSPISGHRSVSWYQQTPGQGLQFLFEYFSETQRNKGNFPGRFSGRQFSNSRSEMNVSTLELGDSALYLCASSGGLGELFFGEGSRLTVL.

V and J are TRBV7-9 and TRBJ1-2; D remains unclear. V was cut by 4 bases and J by 8 bases, with 11 bases left in between. Germline CDR1 SEHNR, CDR2 FQNEAQ (reference sequence). The CDR3 runs 12 residues. CDR3 loop: CASSSIDGGYTF. For the CDR3, the DNA is TGTGCCAGCAGCTCAATCGACGGGGGCTACACCTTC.

In this sample, this clone turned up a few times. The chain couples TRBV6-1 to TRBJ2-3, with 11 nucleotides matching TRBD2. There are 15 residues in the CDR3. The V gene's germline CDR1 is MNHNS and CDR2 SASEGT. V was clipped by 1 base and J by 4 bases; unmatched bases: 1. In nucleotides, the CDR3 is TGTGCCAGCAGTGAAGAACTAGCGGGGGCAGATACGCAGTATTTT. Residues: CASSEELAGADTQYF.

The V call is TRBV10-3, the J call TRBJ2-2, with 7 bases fitting TRBD1. With 8 bases clipped from V and 0 bases from J, the junction kept 3 bases outside the gene matches. This CDR3 region has 14 residues. Germline V gene sequence: CDR1 ENHRY, CDR2 SYGVKD. The CDR3, as DNA: TGTGCCATCGGACAGGCCACGAACACCGGGGAGCTGTTTTTT. Translated, it gives CAIGQATNTGELFF.

The rearrangement links TRBV6-5 to TRBJ2-7, with a tentative D call TRBD1 (6 bases). CDR1 is MNHEY and CDR2 is SVGAGI in the germline V gene. Trimming left V 6 bases short and J 0 bases short, with 15 bases between. This CDR3 contains 15 residues. CDR3 residues: CASRPGHSDSYEQYF. DNA of the CDR3: TGTGCCAGCAGACCGGGACATAGCGACTCCTACGAGCAGTACTTC.

The chain combines TRBV4-1 with TRBJ1-5, with D tentatively TRBD1 (6 bases). The CDR3 has 15 amino acids. Trimming took off 4 bases at V and 1 base at J, with 11 bases between the two ends. Germline CDR1 is MGHRA and CDR2 is YSYEKL. CDR3 residues: CASSPYRDSNQPQHF. The CDR3 DNA reads as TGCGCCAGCAGCCCATACAGGGACAGCAATCAGCCCCAGCATTTT.

V usage is TRBV28 and J usage is TRBJ1-1; 7 bases line up with TRBD1. The CDR3 has 17 residues. Germline trimming cut 2 bases from V and 2 bases from J; bases unmatched to any gene: 11. Germline loops: CDR1 MDHEN, CDR2 SYDVKM. CDR3 region: CASSLHVRQGPNTEAFF. DNA of the CDR3: TGTGCCAGCAGTTTACATGTAAGACAGGGCCCTAACACTGAAGCTTTCTTT.

This sequence joins TRBV7-9 and TRBJ1-2, with D perhaps TRBD1 (5 bases). The CDR3 covers 14 residues. The germline V and J ends were trimmed by 5 bases and 0 bases, with 10 bases remaining between them. The germline CDR1 and CDR2 sequences are SEHNR and FQNEAQ (reference sequence). The CDR3 is CASSPKGANYGYTF. CDR3 nucleotides: TGTGCCAGCAGCCCTAAAGGGGCTAACTATGGCTACACCTTC.

The chain has TRBV7-2 and TRBJ1-1, with no clear D. CDR3 length: 12 residues. Germline lookup yields CDR1 SGHTA and CDR2 FQGNSA. The V end lost 1 base, the J end lost 8 bases, and 8 bases lay between the germline ends. The CDR3 reads CASSLEVTEAFF. CDR3 DNA sequence: TGTGCCAGCAGCTTAGAAGTCACAGAAGCTTTCTTT. The variable domain in full, completed from reference TRBV7-2 and TRBJ1-1, reads GAGVSQSPSNKVTEKGKDVELRCDPISGHTALYWYRQSLGQGLEFLIYFQGNSAPDKSGLPSDRFSAERTGGSVSTLTIQRTQQEDSAVYLCASSLEVTEAFFGQGTRLTVV.

The chain joins TRBV19 to TRBJ2-7; D is possibly TRBD2 (5 bases). CDR1 is LNHDA, CDR2 SQIVND, per germline (reference sequence). This CDR3 comprises 14 residues. The V end was cut by 5 bases, the J end by 0 bases, with 11 bases between. In DNA, the CDR3 is TGTGCCAGTAGTGGAGGACCCCCCTCCTACGAGCAGTACGTC. Translating it yields CASSGGPPSYEQYV.

This clone was seen a few times. A far larger clone lies a single base away; this is likely a read error. Other DNA sequences from this sample encode an identical CDR3 as well. This chain links TRBV4-1 with TRBJ1-3, with 7 nucleotides matching TRBD1. The germline gives CDR1 MGHRA, CDR2 YSYEKL. This CDR3 spans 17 amino acids. This CDR3 is CASSQETPGQFLNTIYF. The CDR3 nucleotides are TGCGCCAGCAGCCAAGAGACCCCGGGACAGTTTCTCAACACCATATACTTT.

This chain uses TRBV7-2 with TRBJ2-1, with 12 bases identical to TRBD2. Looked up from germline, CDR1 is SGHTA and CDR2 is FQGNSA. The CDR3 is made up of 19 amino acids. V lost 2 bases to trimming and J lost 2 bases; unmatched junction nucleotides: 10. The CDR3 is CASSLRTSGASGPYNEQFF. CDR3 nucleotides: TGTGCCAGCAGCTTAAGGACTAGCGGGGCCTCGGGCCCCTACAATGAGCAGTTCTTC.

V usage is TRBV5-4 and J usage is TRBJ2-5; 9 nucleotides agree with TRBD1. CDR1 SGHNT and CDR2 YYREEE come from the germline V gene (reference sequence). CDR3 length: 15 residues. With V trimmed by 3 bases and J by 4 bases, 7 bases remained unmatched. CDR3 residues: CASSSHRGPGETQYF. The CDR3, as DNA: TGTGCCAGCAGCTCCCACAGGGGGCCGGGAGAGACCCAGTACTTC.

This chain joins TRBV4-1 and TRBJ1-3, with D uncertain. V gave up 3 bases and J gave up 3 bases, with 15 bases separating them. The germline V gene has CDR1 MGHRA and CDR2 YSYEKL. This CDR3 has 16 residues. The CDR3 DNA sequence: TGCGCCAGCAGCCACCCCCCCGAGATGAGTGGAAACACCATATATTTT. Amino acid sequence: CASSHPPEMSGNTIYF.

The rearrangement links TRBV5-1 to TRBJ1-2; weak D call: TRBD1 (6 bases). The CDR3 is 13 residues long. Germline V gene data show CDR1 as SGHRS and CDR2 as YFSETQ. The V gene lost 7 bases and the J gene lost 12 bases, with 22 bases spanning the gap. CDR3 nucleotides: TGCGCCAGCTCACCGGGACAAACTAAGGTGGACACCTTC. Translating it yields CASSPGQTKVDTF.

The chain carries TRBV4-1 and TRBJ2-4; a weak D match, TRBD1 (6 bases). Trimming took 0 bases from V and 2 from J, leaving 11 bases between them. This CDR3 region has 16 residues. CDR1 and CDR2 from the germline V gene are MGHRA and YSYEKL. CDR3 in DNA: TGCGCCAGCAGCCAAGAGACAGGAAGTCCCAAAAACATTCAGTACTTC. It translates to CASSQETGSPKNIQYF.

V usage is TRBV5-6 and J usage is TRBJ1-2, with D tentatively TRBD1 (6 bases). The V end lost 4 bases, the J end lost 7 bases, and 14 bases lay between the germline ends. CDR3 size: 13 residues. The germline V gene has CDR1 SGHDT and CDR2 YYEEEE. The CDR3 reads CASSTRQVGGYTF. CDR3 coding DNA: TGTGCCAGCAGCACCCGACAGGTTGGTGGCTACACCTTC.

The chain carries TRBV19 and TRBJ2-4; 12 nucleotides match TRBD2. The CDR3 length is 14 residues. The germline CDR1 and CDR2 sequences are LNHDA and SQIVND (reference sequence). J was trimmed by 7 bases and V by 6 bases; bases with no gene match: 4. The CDR3 protein is CASRELAGGNIQYF. The DNA of the CDR3 is TGTGCCAGTAGGGAGCTAGCGGGAGGGAACATTCAGTACTTC.

The chain recombines TRBV19 with TRBJ2-3, with 12 bases that match TRBD2. Trimming cost V 1 base and J 6 bases; bases outside gene matches: 11. The CDR3 covers 18 residues. In germline, CDR1 is LNHDA, CDR2 SQIVND (reference sequence). CDR3 sequence reads: CASSIGTLAGGRVDTQYF. The DNA for the CDR3 is TGTGCCAGTAGTATAGGGACCCTAGCGGGGGGGAGGGTGGATACGCAGTATTTT.

The V and J genes are TRBV7-9 and TRBJ2-7; 8 nucleotides line up with TRBD1. V was clipped by 6 bases and J by 7 bases; unmatched bases: 5. In germline, CDR1 is SEHNR, CDR2 FQNEAQ (reference sequence). The CDR3 runs 12 residues. The CDR3 here is CASSPGGAEQYF. The CDR3 DNA reads TGTGCCAGCAGTCCAGGGGGCGCTGAGCAGTACTTC.